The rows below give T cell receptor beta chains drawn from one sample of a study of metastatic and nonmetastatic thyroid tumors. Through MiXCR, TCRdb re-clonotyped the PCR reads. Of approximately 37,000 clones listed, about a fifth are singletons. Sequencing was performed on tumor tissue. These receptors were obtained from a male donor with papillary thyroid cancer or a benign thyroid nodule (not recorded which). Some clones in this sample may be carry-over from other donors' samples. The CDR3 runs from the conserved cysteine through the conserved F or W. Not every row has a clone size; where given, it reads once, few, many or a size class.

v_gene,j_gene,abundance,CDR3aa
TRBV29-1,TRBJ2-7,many,CSAAGGSSGWGDEQYF
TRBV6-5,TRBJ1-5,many,CASSYEVEQPQHF
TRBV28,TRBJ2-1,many,CASSLTGLALNEQFF
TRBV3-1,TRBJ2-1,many,CASSQAFQRETNNEQFF
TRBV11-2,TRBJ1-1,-,CASSSGPGGERIMNTEAFF
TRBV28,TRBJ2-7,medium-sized,CASSFPPTSSEQYF
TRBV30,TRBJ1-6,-,CAWSVLPPGLGNSPLHF
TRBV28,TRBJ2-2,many,CASSTRAGGPTGELFF
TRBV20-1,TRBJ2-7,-,CSAEGQGVDEQYF
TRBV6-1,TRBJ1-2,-,CASSEAGAVRYGYTF
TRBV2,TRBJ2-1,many,CASSDVTGTGYNEQFF